These T cell receptor beta chains were read from a single sample in a study of early stage breast cancer tumors. The table came from immunoSEQ multiplex PCR; TCRdb's copy has only in-frame clones and leaves some out. The top ten hold about 30% of the sample, which has approximately 19,000 clones, about 80% seen once. Sequenced material: blood. The receptor source for this set is a person aged 55 to 69 with breast cancer. CDR3s include the opening cysteine and the closing phenylalanine or tryptophan. A D gene is named only where the DNA matches it firmly. Size is omitted from some rows. Given values are once, few, many or a class for expanded clones.

length | J | V | D | size | CDR3 | DNA
11 | TRBJ2-1 | TRBV29-1 | - | - | CSGTQGLEQFF | TGCAGCGGGACACAGGGCCTTGAGCAGTTCTTC
16 | TRBJ1-2 | TRBV16 | TRBD1 | few | CASSQSLGTGSYGYTF | TGTGCCAGCAGCCAATCTTTAGGGACAGGGAGCTATGGCTACACCTTC
15 | TRBJ2-3 | TRBV19 | TRBD2 | - | CASNQLAGGVDTQYF | TGTGCCAGTAACCAACTAGCGGGGGGTGTAGATACGCAGTATTTT
17 | TRBJ2-1 | TRBV5-1 | - | - | CASSLDPRQAYYNEQFF | TGCGCCAGCAGCTTGGACCCCCGACAGGCCTACTACAATGAGCAGTTCTTC
13 | TRBJ2-3 | TRBV7-8 | - | - | CASSLVEMGTQYF | TGTGCCAGCAGCTTAGTTGAAATGGGTACGCAGTATTTT
15 | TRBJ1-4 | TRBV5-1 | - | once | CASSLERGTNEKLFF | TGCGCCAGCAGCTTGGAGCGGGGGACTAATGAAAAACTGTTTTTT
14 | TRBJ1-4 | TRBV4-1 | - | once | CASRPTGPREKLFF | TGCGCCAGCAGACCTACAGGGCCTCGGGAAAAACTGTTTTTT
16 | TRBJ2-5 | TRBV6-5 | TRBD1 | - | CASSYTRGSGTETQYF | TGTGCCAGCAGTTACACCAGGGGGAGTGGGACAGAGACCCAGTACTTC
15 | TRBJ1-3 | TRBV5-1 | - | - | CASSLGPGSGNTIYF | TGCGCCAGCAGCTTGGGACCAGGCTCTGGAAACACCATATATTTT
18 | TRBJ2-1 | TRBV19 | TRBD2 | few | CASREGTSGRPTYNEQFF | TGTGCCAGTAGGGAAGGGACTAGCGGGAGGCCTACCTACAATGAGCAGTTCTTC
13 | TRBJ1-2 | TRBV6-1 | - | - | CASSELGARGYTF | TGTGCCAGCAGTGAACTGGGGGCGCGCGGCTACACCTTC
13 | TRBJ2-1 | TRBV5-4 | - | few | CASSLPPYNEQFF | TGTGCCAGCAGCTTGCCCCCTTACAATGAGCAGTTCTTC
13 | TRBJ1-2 | TRBV27 | TRBD1 | - | CASSFSTGLGYTF | TGTGCCAGCAGTTTTTCGACAGGGTTGGGCTACACCTTC
14 | TRBJ2-1 | TRBV30 | - | - | CAWSGLRSYNEQFF | TGTGCCTGGAGTGGCCTACGCTCCTACAATGAGCAGTTCTTC
13 | TRBJ2-7 | TRBV10-3 | - | - | CAIMLAEGDEQYF | TGTGCCATCATGTTAGCGGAAGGGGACGAGCAGTACTTC
18 | TRBJ2-7 | TRBV27 | - | once | CASSFIGDGGATPYEQYF | TGTGCCAGCAGTTTTATCGGGGATGGCGGGGCCACTCCCTACGAGCAGTACTTC
15 | TRBJ1-2 | TRBV27 | - | few | CASSLQDGPLYGYTF | TGTGCCAGCAGTTTACAAGACGGACCACTATATGGCTACACCTTC
13 | TRBJ1-1 | TRBV11-2 | TRBD1 | - | CASSLYRGTEAFF | TGTGCCAGCAGCTTATACAGGGGCACTGAAGCTTTCTTT
15 | TRBJ2-7 | TRBV2 | - | once | CASSGTVTNSYEQYF | TGTGCCAGCAGCGGCACGGTTACTAACTCCTACGAGCAGTACTTC
14 | TRBJ1-3 | TRBV5-1 | - | - | CASSDPSSGNTIYF | TGCGCCAGCAGTGATCCAAGCTCTGGAAACACCATATATTTT
17 | TRBJ2-4 | TRBV10-3 | TRBD2 | - | CAISDPLAGRAKNIQYF | TGTGCCATCAGTGATCCACTAGCGGGACGAGCCAAAAACATTCAGTACTTC
14 | TRBJ1-3 | TRBV28 | - | few | CASSNEGLGNTIYF | TGTGCCAGCAGTAACGAGGGCCTCGGAAACACCATATATTTT
15 | TRBJ2-1 | TRBV12-5 | - | - | CASGYRDGFSDEQFF | TGTGCTAGTGGCTACCGGGACGGCTTTTCGGATGAGCAGTTCTTC
15 | TRBJ1-2 | TRBV28 | TRBD1 | few | CASSLDGRGPYGYTF | TGTGCCAGCAGTTTAGACGGGAGGGGGCCTTATGGCTACACCTTC
15 | TRBJ1-5 | TRBV7-9 | - | - | CASSLSPDSNQPQHF | TGTGCCAGCAGCTTATCACCGGATAGCAATCAGCCCCAGCATTTT
15 | TRBJ1-2 | TRBV11-2 | TRBD1 | - | CASSANPGQGGGYTF | TGTGCCAGCAGCGCGAACCCGGGACAGGGCGGCGGCTACACCTTC
15 | TRBJ2-5 | TRBV5-4 | TRBD2 | - | CASSIPGLARETQYF | TGTGCCAGCAGCATACCGGGACTAGCTAGAGAGACCCAGTACTTC
14 | TRBJ1-4 | TRBV14 | - | - | CASSHPGLGEKLFF | TGTGCCAGCAGCCACCCAGGGTTGGGTGAAAAACTGTTTTTT
13 | TRBJ1-1 | TRBV6-1 | TRBD1 | - | CASSEDRGTEAFF | TGTGCCAGCAGCGAGGACAGGGGCACTGAAGCTTTCTTT
14 | TRBJ2-1 | TRBV6-6 | - | few | CASSDSNSDNEQFF | TGTGCCAGCAGTGACTCAAACTCGGACAATGAGCAGTTCTTC
16 | TRBJ2-7 | TRBV7-2 | - | - | CASSLGGQGFPYEQYF | TGTGCCAGCAGCTTAGGAGGTCAGGGGTTCCCCTACGAGCAGTACTTC
13 | TRBJ2-7 | TRBV5-1 | - | - | CASSLYMTDEQYF | TGCGCCAGCAGCTTGTATATGACAGACGAGCAGTACTTC
15 | TRBJ2-3 | TRBV9 | - | few | CASSVDEISTDTQYF | TGTGCCAGCAGCGTAGATGAGATTAGCACAGATACGCAGTATTTT
18 | TRBJ1-2 | TRBV6-4 | - | - | CASSDPDGRGSTNYGYTF | TGTGCCAGCAGTGACCCTGACGGGCGAGGCAGTACTAACTATGGCTACACCTTC
16 | TRBJ2-3 | TRBV10-1 | TRBD2 | medium-sized | CASSEGTSGFRDTQYF | TGCGCCAGCAGTGAAGGGACTAGCGGCTTTCGAGATACGCAGTATTTT
15 | TRBJ1-2 | TRBV4-1 | - | - | CASSHPGGRGYGYTF | TGCGCCAGCAGCCACCCCGGGGGCAGGGGCTATGGCTACACCTTC
15 | TRBJ2-5 | TRBV11-2 | TRBD2 | - | CASSSGVAGVETQYF | TGTGCCAGCAGCTCGGGGGTAGCGGGGGTAGAGACCCAGTACTTC
16 | TRBJ2-3 | TRBV9 | - | - | CASSPGLHQATDTQYF | TGTGCCAGCAGCCCCGGACTCCACCAAGCAACAGATACGCAGTATTTT
13 | TRBJ2-6 | TRBV2 | - | - | CATSLRGANVLTF | TGTGCCACCAGTCTGAGGGGGGCCAACGTCCTGACTTTC
14 | TRBJ2-1 | TRBV5-4 | - | - | CASSLDGFDNEQFF | TGTGCCAGCAGCTTGGACGGGTTCGACAATGAGCAGTTCTTC
15 | TRBJ2-3 | TRBV5-8 | - | few | CASSLAGLNTDTQYF | TGTGCCAGCAGCTTGGCCGGCTTAAACACAGATACGCAGTATTTT
14 | TRBJ2-2 | TRBV7-3 | - | - | CASSPGKNTGELFF | TGTGCCAGCAGCCCCGGGAAGAACACCGGGGAGCTGTTTTTT
14 | TRBJ2-7 | TRBV7-6 | - | once | CASSLAANDYEQYF | TGTGCCAGCAGCTTAGCAGCGAATGACTACGAGCAGTACTTC
15 | TRBJ1-3 | TRBV14 | - | - | CASSQLGNIGNTIYF | TGTGCCAGCAGCCAACTGGGTAACATAGGAAACACCATATATTTT